The 22 T cell receptor beta chains reported below all come from one sample, sequenced in a study of cytomegalovirus exposure and HLA in healthy donors. Primers included in the PCR were 60 Vbeta and 13 Jbeta primers. Data came from immunoSEQ multiplex PCR; TCRdb stores just in-frame clones and leaves some out. The data contain nearly 95,000 clones, roughly 73% of them seen just once; the ten biggest clones take up approximately 3.8%. The sample comprised PBMCs. These receptors all stem from a woman aged 40 to 50 in good health and CMV-seronegative.

The gene calls are TRBV19 and TRBJ1-5; TRBD1 matches at 8 bases. Per germline, CDR1 LNHDA and CDR2 SQIVND (reference sequence). V gave up 3 bases and J gave up 5 bases; unmatched junction bases: 6. The CDR3 is made up of 15 amino acids. CDR3 protein: CASSIWTGRYQPQHF. CDR3 sequence (DNA): TGTGCCAGTAGTATTTGGACAGGGCGGTATCAGCCCCAGCATTTT.

The chain uses TRBV7-9 and TRBJ2-2, with TRBD2 matching 8 bases. Germline V gene lookup returns CDR1 SEHNR and CDR2 FQNEAQ (reference sequence). The CDR3 is made up of 16 amino acids. The J segment lost 5 bases and the V segment lost 5 bases, leaving 10 bases of the junction unmatched. CDR3 region: CASSPPGGTLTGELFF. As DNA, the CDR3 is TGTGCCAGCAGCCCCCCGGGGGGGACGCTGACCGGGGAGCTGTTTTTT.

The chain employs TRBV30 and TRBJ2-7, with 8 bases identical to TRBD1. V shed 0 bases, J shed 5 bases, and the junction held 18 bases outside the gene matches. CDR1 and CDR2 from the germline V gene are GTSNPN and SVGIG (reference sequence). The CDR3 length is 18 residues. CDR3 sequence: CAWSVPVGQGTKRDEQYF. The CDR3 region has the DNA TGTGCCTGGAGTGTACCGGTCGGACAGGGTACTAAAAGGGACGAGCAGTACTTC.

J is TRBJ1-4 and V is TRBV6-5, with D tentatively TRBD1 (6 bases). The germline CDR1 and CDR2 sequences are MNHEY and SVGAGI. Trimming cost V 6 bases and J 8 bases, with 19 bases left between them. The length of the CDR3 is 15 residues. The CDR3 nucleotides are TGTGCCAGCAGAACTGGGCAGACAGGCTACGAAAAACTGTTTTTT. It is translated as CASRTGQTGYEKLFF.

This clone has ten or more counts. This CDR3 is also generated by other DNA sequences in the sample. The V call is TRBV5-5, the J call TRBJ1-5; TRBD1 is a possible D gene (5 bases). The CDR3 runs to 16 residues. CDR1 SGHKS and CDR2 YYEKEE come from the germline V gene (reference sequence). Trimming removed 4 bases at V and 0 bases at J, with 14 bases between. The DNA of the CDR3 is TGTGCCAGCAGCCCTTTGGGGGGGGATAGCAATCAGCCCCAGCATTTT. It translates to CASSPLGGDSNQPQHF.

J is TRBJ2-5 and V is TRBV4-1, with 11 bases that match TRBD1. Looked up from germline, CDR1 is MGHRA and CDR2 is YSYEKL. Trimming cost V 5 bases and J 7 bases; bases outside gene matches: 9. The CDR3 length is 15 residues. The CDR3 DNA reads as TGCGCCAGCAGCGCGCCGGGACAGGGGGTTACGACCCAGTACTTC. It is translated as CASSAPGQGVTTQYF.

The rearrangement joins TRBV4-3 to TRBJ1-2; D uncertain. The V end lost 0 bases, the J end lost 5 bases, and 10 bases lay between the germline ends. This CDR3 contains 14 residues. The germline V gene encodes CDR1 LGHNA and CDR2 YSLEER. CDR3 sequence (DNA): TGCGCCAGCAGCCAAGATTGGGCAGAGTATGGCTACACCTTC. Its translation: CASSQDWAEYGYTF.

CDR3 sequence reads: CAISEPKEAGAYYGYTF. The CDR3 DNA sequence: TGTGCCATCAGTGAGCCGAAGGAAGCAGGGGCCTACTATGGCTACACCTTC. This sequence joins TRBV10-3 and TRBJ1-2; TRBD1 might be the D (6 bases). This CDR3 contains 17 residues. Trimming shortened V by 2 bases and J by 3 bases, and 19 bases separated the two germline ends. Germline lookup yields CDR1 ENHRY and CDR2 SYGVKD.

J is TRBJ1-1 and V is TRBV18, with D possibly TRBD1 on 6 matching bases. The CDR3 totals 12 residues. Trimming removed 3 bases from V and 11 bases from J, with 13 bases in between. The germline gives CDR1 KGHSH, CDR2 LQKENI. CDR3 DNA: TGTGCCAGCTCACCCGAGGGGGTGAGGGCTTTCTTT. It encodes CASSPEGVRAFF.

This rearrangement joins TRBV2 to TRBJ1-4, with 9 bases identical to TRBD1. This CDR3 has 15 amino acids. Germline assignment: CDR1 SNHLY and CDR2 FYNNEI. The J segment lost 5 bases and the V segment lost 2 bases, leaving 3 bases of the junction unmatched. CDR3 sequence: CASSETGTGNEKLFF. CDR3 DNA: TGTGCCAGCAGTGAAACCGGGACAGGGAATGAAAAACTGTTTTTT.

This clone has more than one count but fewer than ten. The chain carries TRBV15 and TRBJ1-5; 7 bases align to TRBD1. This CDR3 spans 18 amino acids. The germline V gene encodes CDR1 LNHNV and CDR2 YYDKDF (reference sequence). V shed 2 bases, J shed 0 bases, and the junction held 10 bases outside the gene matches. Written as DNA, the CDR3 is TGTGCCACCAGCAGAAACAGGGGTTCGTTTGATAGCAATCAGCCCCAGCATTTT. This codes for CATSRNRGSFDSNQPQHF.

The rearrangement joins TRBV4-3 to TRBJ1-1, with D hard to call. The CDR3 is 14 amino acids. The germline CDR1 and CDR2 sequences are LGHNA and YSLEER. V lost 0 bases, J lost 8 bases, and 13 bases lay in between. CDR3 sequence reads: CASSQDRWETEAFF. CDR3 in DNA: TGCGCCAGCAGCCAAGATCGGTGGGAGACAGAAGCTTTCTTT.

This chain joins TRBV30 and TRBJ2-7; 8 nucleotides agree with TRBD1. V lost 8 bases to trimming and J lost 2 bases; unmatched junction nucleotides: 5. The CDR3 loop spans 12 amino acids. Germline V lookup: CDR1 GTSNPN, CDR2 SVGIG (reference sequence). The CDR3 DNA reads as TGTGCCAGCGGACAGGGTGCCTACGAGCAGTACTTC. Its translation is CASGQGAYEQYF.

This clone was seen only a few times. The rearrangement joins TRBV7-8 to TRBJ2-5, with D possibly being TRBD2 (6 bases). CDR3 length equals 15 residues. The V gene's germline CDR1 is SGHVS and CDR2 FQNEAQ. Trimming stripped 3 bases from V and 2 bases from J, with 13 bases between. The CDR3 region is CASSLGGERQETQYF. CDR3 coding DNA: TGTGCCAGCAGCTTGGGGGGAGAGAGACAAGAGACCCAGTACTTC. Full variable domain (remainder filled in from reference TRBV7-8 and TRBJ2-5): GAGVSQSPRYKVAKRGQDVALRCDPISGHVSLFWYQQALGQGPEFLTYFQNEAQLDKSGLPSDRFFAERPEGSVSTLKIQRTQQEDSAVYLCASSLGGERQETQYFGPGTRLLVL.

The genes are TRBV28 and TRBJ1-4; D might be TRBD1 (6 bases). CDR1 MDHEN and CDR2 SYDVKM come from the germline V gene. Trimming left V 11 bases short and J 3 bases short, with 13 bases between. The CDR3 has 13 amino acids. CDR3: CAVQGPANEKLFF. CDR3 nucleotides: TGTGCCGTCCAGGGGCCAGCTAATGAAAAACTGTTTTTT.

The chain is built from TRBV13 and TRBJ1-4, with 9 bases fitting TRBD1. The V segment lost 5 bases and the J segment 7 bases; nucleotides outside the gene matches: 8. The CDR3 runs 15 residues. Germline V gene lookup returns CDR1 PRHDT and CDR2 FYEKMQ (reference sequence). CDR3 amino acids: CASSPQGARGEKLFF. Written as DNA, the CDR3 is TGTGCCAGCAGCCCACAGGGGGCGCGTGGTGAAAAACTGTTTTTT.

The V and J genes are TRBV14 and TRBJ1-6; 7 positions match TRBD1. Germline values: CDR1 SGHDN, CDR2 FVKESK. The V and J ends lost 4 bases and 9 bases, in that order; junction bases with no gene match: 9. The CDR3 consists of 15 residues. The CDR3 reads CASSPRGTAISPLHF. The CDR3 DNA is TGTGCCAGCAGCCCCCGTGGGACAGCCATTTCACCCCTCCACTTT.

V gene TRBV28 combines with J gene TRBJ1-5; weak D call: TRBD1 (5 bases). Germline V gives CDR1 MDHEN, CDR2 SYDVKM. The CDR3 spans 15 residues. V dropped 2 bases and J dropped 7 bases, with 15 bases sitting between them. CDR3 DNA: TGTGCCAGCAGTTTAGGAGGGGCGGCGGGGCAGCCCCAGCATTTT. Residues: CASSLGGAAGQPQHF.

The chain has TRBV4-2 and TRBJ1-5; the D is unclear. V was clipped by 0 bases and J by 5 bases, with 14 bases between them. This CDR3 is 16 amino acids long. Germline V gene lookup returns CDR1 LGHNA and CDR2 YNFKEQ. This CDR3 reads CASSQDLGTDYQPQHF. In DNA form, the CDR3 reads TGTGCCAGCAGCCAAGATTTGGGCACAGATTATCAGCCCCAGCATTTT.

The chain carries TRBV6-5 and TRBJ1-6, with D uncertain. Germline CDR1 reads MNHEY; CDR2 reads SVGAGI. Trimming removed 5 bases from V and 8 bases from J, with 13 bases in between. The CDR3 is made up of 14 amino acids. The CDR3 region has the DNA TGTGCCAGCAGTAGACCCGGTCGGGATTCACCCCTCCACTTT. Translation gives CASSRPGRDSPLHF.

The V and J genes are TRBV18 and TRBJ2-6; TRBD1 aligns across 8 bases. The CDR3 has 17 residues. Germline CDR1 and CDR2: KGHSH and LQKENI. Trimming took 6 bases from V and 0 from J; bases not matched to a gene: 7. CDR3 nucleotide sequence: TGTGCCAGCTCCCGGGGACAGGTGAACTCTGGGGCCAACGTCCTGACTTTC. Encoded protein: CASSRGQVNSGANVLTF.

The chain uses TRBV7-8 and TRBJ1-1; 7 bases align to TRBD1. Germline loops: CDR1 SGHVS, CDR2 FQNEAQ. V shed 5 bases and J 4 bases; nucleotides not matched to a gene: 7. The CDR3 spans 14 residues. CDR3: CASSLRQGFTEAFF. The CDR3, as DNA: TGTGCCAGCAGCCTAAGACAGGGATTCACTGAAGCTTTCTTT.